This record looks at one T cell receptor (beta chain) sequence and its context. Authors' data handling: Estimation of nucleated cell counts was performed using reference gene primer amplification. Repertoires were generated with immunoSEQ multiplex PCR, while TCRdb's copy carries only in-frame clones and drops some. V and J calls and clone size come straight from that table; D and trimming were deduced from the DNA. The data show 120,000 or so clones, around four fifths seen once. The data were taken from a study of blood T cell repertoires in COVID-19. Across the study: Italy, Spain and the United States were the sources of the convalescent and acute COVID-19 samples. Sample material is recorded as cDNA or gDNA derived from T cells, B-cell-depleted T cells, or PBMCs.

This CDR3 has 12 amino acids. V shed 6 bases and J shed 3 bases, with 11 bases lying between them. Looked up from germline, CDR1 is SQVTM and CDR2 is ANQGSEA. Source material: peripheral blood. The chain combines TRBV29-1 with TRBJ1-1; D perhaps matches TRBD1 (6 bases). This TCR was recovered from a human donor in a cohort sampled during active COVID-19. The CDR3 DNA is TGCAGCGTCCCCACAGGGCACACTGAAGCTTTCTTT. It specifies CSVPTGHTEAFF. The variable domain in full, completed from reference TRBV29-1 and TRBJ1-1, reads SAVISQKPSRDICQRGTSLTIQCQVDSQVTMMFWYRQQPGQSLTLIATANQGSEATYESGFVIDKFPISRPNLTFSTLTVSNMSPEDSSIYLCSVPTGHTEAFFGQGTRLTVV.